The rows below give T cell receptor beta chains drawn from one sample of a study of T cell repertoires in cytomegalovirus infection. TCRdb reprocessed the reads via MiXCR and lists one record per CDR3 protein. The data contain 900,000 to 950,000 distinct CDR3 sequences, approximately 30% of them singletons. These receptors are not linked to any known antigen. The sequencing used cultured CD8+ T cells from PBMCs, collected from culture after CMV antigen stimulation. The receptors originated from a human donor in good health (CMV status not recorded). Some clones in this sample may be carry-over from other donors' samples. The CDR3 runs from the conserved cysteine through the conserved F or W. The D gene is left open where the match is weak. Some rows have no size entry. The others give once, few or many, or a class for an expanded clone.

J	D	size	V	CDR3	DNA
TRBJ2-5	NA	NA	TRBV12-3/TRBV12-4	CASSLNLGWGQETQYF	TGTGCCAGCAGTTTAAATCTTGGTTGGGGCCAAGAGACCCAGTACTTC
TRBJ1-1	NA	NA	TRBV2	CASSEPGGKGATEAFF	TGTGCCAGCAGTGAACCGGGGGGGAAGGGTGCCACTGAAGCTTTCTTT
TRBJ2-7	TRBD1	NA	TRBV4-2	CASSLSPTGSFYEQYF	TGTGCCAGCAGCCTCTCTCCGACAGGGTCCTTCTACGAGCAGTACTTC
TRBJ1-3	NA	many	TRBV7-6	CASSLDPDHSGNTIYF	TGTGCCAGCAGCTTAGATCCTGATCACTCTGGAAACACCATATATTTT
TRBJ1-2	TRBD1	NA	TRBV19	CASLGDRGINYGYTF	TGTGCCTCCCTGGGGGACAGGGGAATTAACTATGGCTACACCTTC
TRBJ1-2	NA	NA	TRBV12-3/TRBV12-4	CASSLPGHKSGGYTF	TGTGCCAGCAGTCTGCCGGGACATAAATCGGGTGGCTACACCTTC
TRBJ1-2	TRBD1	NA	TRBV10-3	CAISGGDRDDYTF	TGTGCCATCAGCGGCGGAGACAGGGACGACTACACCTTC
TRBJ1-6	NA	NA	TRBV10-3	CAINGAAGSPLHF	TGTGCCATCAATGGGGCAGCGGGTTCACCCCTCCACTTT
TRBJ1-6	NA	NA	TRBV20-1	CSARPGLSSYNSPLHF	TGCAGTGCTAGGCCTGGCCTGAGCTCCTATAATTCACCCCTCCACTTT
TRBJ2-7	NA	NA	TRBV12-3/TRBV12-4	CASSSYRERQYEQYF	TGTGCCAGCAGTTCCTATCGGGAGCGTCAATACGAGCAGTACTTC
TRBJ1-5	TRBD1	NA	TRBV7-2	CASSLGQGDNQPQHF	TGTGCCAGCAGCTTAGGACAGGGCGACAATCAGCCCCAGCATTTT
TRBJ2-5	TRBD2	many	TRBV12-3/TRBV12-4	CASSFRASGSETQYF	TGTGCCAGCAGTTTTCGGGCTAGCGGTAGCGAGACCCAGTACTTC
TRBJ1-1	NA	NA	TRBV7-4	CASSLKGGQAFF	TGTGCCAGCAGCTTAAAGGGGGGGCAAGCTTTCTTT